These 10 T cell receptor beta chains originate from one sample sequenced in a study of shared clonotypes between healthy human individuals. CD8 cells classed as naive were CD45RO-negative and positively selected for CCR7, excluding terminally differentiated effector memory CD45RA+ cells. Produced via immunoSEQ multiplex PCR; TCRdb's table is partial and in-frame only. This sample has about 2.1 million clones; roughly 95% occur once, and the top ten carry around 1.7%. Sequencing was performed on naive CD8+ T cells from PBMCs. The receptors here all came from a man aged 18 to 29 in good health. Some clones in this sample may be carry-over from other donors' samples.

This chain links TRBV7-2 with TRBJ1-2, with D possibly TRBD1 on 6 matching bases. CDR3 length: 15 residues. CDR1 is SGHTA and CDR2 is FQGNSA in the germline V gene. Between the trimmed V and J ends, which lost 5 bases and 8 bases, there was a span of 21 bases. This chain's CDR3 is CASSARGRTSRGYTF. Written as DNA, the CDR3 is TGTGCCAGCAGCGCCAGGGGCAGGACATCGCGGGGCTACACCTTC.

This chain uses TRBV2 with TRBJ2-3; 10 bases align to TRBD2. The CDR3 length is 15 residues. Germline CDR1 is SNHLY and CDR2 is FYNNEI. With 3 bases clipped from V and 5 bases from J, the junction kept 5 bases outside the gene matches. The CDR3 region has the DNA TGTGCCAGCAGTGACGGACTAGCGGCTTTAGATACGCAGTATTTT. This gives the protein CASSDGLAALDTQYF.

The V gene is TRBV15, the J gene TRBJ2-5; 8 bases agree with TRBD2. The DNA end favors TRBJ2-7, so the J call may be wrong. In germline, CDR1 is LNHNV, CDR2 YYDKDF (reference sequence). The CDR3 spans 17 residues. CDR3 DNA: TGTGCCACCAGCCCGCATCCGGGAGGGGTCTCATCCTACGAGCAGTACTTC. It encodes CATSPHPGGVSSYEQYF.

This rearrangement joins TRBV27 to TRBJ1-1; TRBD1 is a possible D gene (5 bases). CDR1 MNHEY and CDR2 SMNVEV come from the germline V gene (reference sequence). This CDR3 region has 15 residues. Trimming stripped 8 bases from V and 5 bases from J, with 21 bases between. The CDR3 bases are TGTGCCAGCGAGAAACACCCTCGGGGGGGGACTGAAGCTTTCTTT. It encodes CASEKHPRGGTEAFF.

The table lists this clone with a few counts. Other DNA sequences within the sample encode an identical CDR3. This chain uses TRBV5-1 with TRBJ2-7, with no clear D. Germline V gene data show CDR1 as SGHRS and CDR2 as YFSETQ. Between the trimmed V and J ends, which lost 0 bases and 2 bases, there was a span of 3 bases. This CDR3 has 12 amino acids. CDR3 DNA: TGCGCCAGCAGCTTGGTGGCCTACGAGCAGTACTTC. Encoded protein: CASSLVAYEQYF.

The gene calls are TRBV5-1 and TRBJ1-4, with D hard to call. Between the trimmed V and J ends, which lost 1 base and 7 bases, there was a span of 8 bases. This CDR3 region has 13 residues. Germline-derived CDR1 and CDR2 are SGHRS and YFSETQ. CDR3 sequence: CASSLSMGEKLFF. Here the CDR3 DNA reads TGCGCCAGCAGCTTGAGTATGGGTGAAAAACTGTTTTTT.

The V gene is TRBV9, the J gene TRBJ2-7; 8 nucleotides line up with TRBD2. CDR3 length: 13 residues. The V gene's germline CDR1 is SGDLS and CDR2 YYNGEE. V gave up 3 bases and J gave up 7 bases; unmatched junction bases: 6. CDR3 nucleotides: TGTGCCAGCAGCGGCCAGCGGGAGTGGGAGCAGTACTTC. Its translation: CASSGQREWEQYF. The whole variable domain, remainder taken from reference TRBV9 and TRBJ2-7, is DSGVTQTPKHLITATGQRVTLRCSPRSGDLSVYWYQQSLDQGLQFLIQYYNGEERAKGNILERFSAQQFPDLHSELNLSSLELGDSALYFCASSGQREWEQYFGPGTRLTVT.

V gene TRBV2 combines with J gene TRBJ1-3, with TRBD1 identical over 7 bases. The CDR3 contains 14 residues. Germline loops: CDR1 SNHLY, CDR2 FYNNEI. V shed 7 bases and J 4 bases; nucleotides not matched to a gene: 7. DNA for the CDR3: TGTGCCAGCACCCCGAGAGGGGGCGGAAACACCATATATTTT. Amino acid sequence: CASTPRGGGNTIYF.

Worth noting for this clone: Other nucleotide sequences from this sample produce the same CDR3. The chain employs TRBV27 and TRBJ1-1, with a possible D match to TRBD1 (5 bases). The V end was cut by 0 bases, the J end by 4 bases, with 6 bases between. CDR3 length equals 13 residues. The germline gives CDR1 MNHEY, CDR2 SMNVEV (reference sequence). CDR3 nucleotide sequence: TGTGCCAGCAGTTTATCGAGGGGCACTGAAGCTTTCTTT. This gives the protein CASSLSRGTEAFF.

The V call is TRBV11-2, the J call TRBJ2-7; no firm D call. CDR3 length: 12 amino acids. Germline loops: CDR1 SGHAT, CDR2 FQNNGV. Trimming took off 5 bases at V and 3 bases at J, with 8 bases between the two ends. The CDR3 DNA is TGTGCCAGCAGCGGCTCTGACTACGAGCAGTACTTC. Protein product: CASSGSDYEQYF.